This TCR beta chain came from a study of T cell repertoires in cytomegalovirus infection. Via MiXCR, TCRdb re-called the reads, giving one row per CDR3 protein. The sample has about 320,000 distinct CDR3 sequences; more than 8% are singletons. At least ten counts were recorded for this clonotype. The CDR3 has 18 residues. V lost 2 bases and J lost 6; bases outside the gene matches: 15. Germline CDR1 reads SGHTA; CDR2 reads FQGNSA. The source is a human donor in good health (CMV status not recorded). Some clones in this sample may be carry-over from other donors' samples. The chain combines TRBV7-2 with TRBJ2-7; 11 bases match TRBD2. Material for sequencing was PBMCs. CDR3 region: CASSLSVSGGARRTEQYF. The CDR3 coding sequence is TGTGCCAGCAGCTTATCGGTTAGCGGGGGGGCCCGGCGAACCGAGCAGTACTTC.